The source of this TCR beta chain is a study of blood T cell repertoires in COVID-19. Study information: Sites in the United States, Italy and Spain provided acute and convalescent COVID-19 samples.

The CDR3 covers 14 residues. The germline gives CDR1 KGHSH, CDR2 LQKENI. J lost 7 bases, V lost 4 bases, and 8 bases had no gene match. Original analysis: Reference gene primers were amplified, and this amplification served to estimate nucleated cell counts. Produced via immunoSEQ multiplex PCR; TCRdb's table is partial and in-frame only. The DNA was the basis for D and trimming; V, J and clone size are from that table. This table has around 300,000 clones, around 86% appearing once. The source of this sequence is a man aged 50 or older with active or convalescent COVID-19. The sequenced material came from peripheral blood. The chain joins TRBV18 to TRBJ2-5, with 8 bases aligning to TRBD1. The CDR3, as DNA: TGTGCCAGCTCACTGGGGACAGGTCGGGGGACCCAGTACTTC. The encoded protein is CASSLGTGRGTQYF.